Shown below are 15 T cell receptor beta chains from a single sample sequenced in a study of molecular identifiers for immune sequencing clone quantification (dated by TCRdb to 2017 to 2018). Libraries were made using PCR. TCRdb records Illumina HiSeq 4000 as the sequencer. Using fastp trimming at Q25 and MiXCR clonotype assembly, TCRdb reanalyzed the public sequencing data and kept in-frame beta chains. Every CDR3 protein is listed once, alongside the most common genes and DNA of its rows. For this sample there are under 650,000 distinct CDR3 sequences; about 20% appear just once. The top ten clonotypes cover roughly 0.83% of the sample. The source material was naive CD8+ T cells from blood, with Jurkat cell RNA spiked in. In the paper's terms, the cell subset or site label means: FACS-sorted CD8+CD4-CCR7+CD45RA+ naive T cells. The receptors here all came from a human donor in good health. Some libraries in this study had Jurkat cell RNA spiked in.

Note on this clonotype: Given a much more abundant clone one base away, this may be a read error. The CDR3 DNA reads TGTGCCAGCAGCCAAGAGTTCCAGGGGCACTACGAGCAGTACTTC. It specifies CASSQEFQGHYEQYF. The chain joins TRBV4-2 to TRBJ2-7; D might be TRBD1 (6 bases). The CDR3 runs to 15 residues. Trimming took 0 bases from V and 3 from J, leaving 12 bases between them. Germline V lookup: CDR1 LGHNA, CDR2 YNFKEQ.

The genes are TRBV6-5 and TRBJ2-3, with a tentative D call TRBD2 (7 bases). CDR1 is MNHEY and CDR2 is SVGAGI in the germline V gene. This CDR3 has 15 amino acids. Trimming removed 5 bases at V and 3 bases at J, with 15 bases between. The CDR3 DNA follows: TGTGCCAGCAGTAGGGGGGCTAGCGGTACAGATACGCAGTATTTT. Translation gives CASSRGASGTDTQYF.

Ten or more counts support this clonotype. The chain has TRBV5-4 and TRBJ1-1; D uncertain. The CDR3 consists of 13 residues. CDR1 SGHNT and CDR2 YYREEE come from the germline V gene (reference sequence). Trimming pared 6 bases from V and 3 bases from J, leaving 12 bases between. CDR3 region: CASIRVPDTEAFF. CDR3 sequence (DNA): TGTGCCAGCATTAGGGTGCCAGACACTGAAGCTTTCTTT.

Ten or more counts support this clonotype. This chain joins TRBV20-1 and TRBJ1-1; no firm D call. V was pared by 6 bases and J by 2 bases, with 16 bases between. CDR3 length: 14 residues. The germline V gene encodes CDR1 DFQATT and CDR2 SNEGSKA (reference sequence). The CDR3 sequence is CSAPDLRRNTEAFF. The CDR3 nucleotides read TGCAGTGCCCCCGACCTGCGCCGAAACACTGAAGCTTTCTTT.

This clonotype was seen a handful of times. The junction differs from germline at one of its ends, possibly a read error. The rearrangement joins TRBV2 to TRBJ2-3, with 7 bases matching TRBD1. Germline lookup yields CDR1 SNHLY and CDR2 FYNNEI. The CDR3 totals 17 residues. Written as DNA, the CDR3 is TGTGCCAGCTCCTCAACAGGGGCAGAGTTTTTCACAGATACGCAGTGTTTT. This encodes CASSSTGAEFFTDTQCF.

This clonotype was recorded at least ten times. This rearrangement joins TRBV7-9 to TRBJ2-7; D perhaps matches TRBD2 (6 bases). Trimming removed 0 bases from V and 10 bases from J, with 22 bases in between. The CDR3 loop spans 16 amino acids. Germline V CDR1 and CDR2: SEHNR, FQNEAQ (reference sequence). CDR3 sequence: CASSLAVAGLGTGQYF. The CDR3 nucleotides read TGTGCCAGCAGCTTAGCCGTGGCGGGGTTAGGCACCGGCCAGTACTTC.

Turning to this clonotype: One base away lies a much larger clone, so this may be a sequencing read error. The V call is TRBV6-2 or TRBV6-3, the J call TRBJ1-5; D is possibly TRBD1 (6 bases). CDR3 size: 14 residues. Trimming took 7 bases from V and 7 from J, leaving 17 bases between them. The germline CDR1 and CDR2 sequences are MNHEY and SVGEGT. The CDR3 DNA sequence: TGTGCCAGCAACGAGGGGGGGGTTATGCAGCCCCAGCATTTT. Protein sequence: CASNEGGVMQPQHF.

This clonotype was counted a few times. This rearrangement joins TRBV3-1 to TRBJ2-3; D unclear. The CDR3 totals 14 residues. V lost 4 bases, J lost 5 bases, and 13 bases lay in between. CDR1 LGHDT and CDR2 YNNKEL come from the germline V gene (reference sequence). The CDR3 bases are TGTGCCAGCAGCCCCCCTGGCAGCGTAGATACGCAGTATTTT. As protein: CASSPPGSVDTQYF.

This clonotype was observed at least ten times. The gene calls are TRBV7-9 and TRBJ2-5; D possibly uses TRBD1 or TRBD2 (7 bases each). Germline V gene data show CDR1 as SEHNR and CDR2 as FQNEAQ (reference sequence). The V end was cut by 5 bases, the J end by 5 bases, with 21 bases between. The CDR3 is made up of 16 amino acids. The DNA of the CDR3 is TGTGCCAGCAGCGGGCACCTTGACAGGGAGGGGGAGACCCAGTACTTC. This encodes CASSGHLDREGETQYF.

This clonotype has at least ten counts. This chain joins TRBV6-5 and TRBJ1-2; 11 positions agree with TRBD1. Trimming at V came to 5 bases and at J to 4 bases, leaving 6 bases not matched to a gene. Germline-derived CDR1 and CDR2 are MNHEY and SVGAGI. There are 15 residues in the CDR3. The CDR3 DNA is TGTGCCAGCAGTCCCCGGGACAGGGGGTTCTATGGCTACACCTTC. The encoded protein is CASSPRDRGFYGYTF.

This clonotype was counted ten times or more. This sequence joins TRBV9 and TRBJ1-1; 8 bases fit TRBD1. This CDR3 comprises 18 residues. Germline V gene sequence: CDR1 SGDLS, CDR2 YYNGEE. The ends lost 2 bases at V and 4 bases at J; junction bases unmatched: 16. For the CDR3, the DNA is TGTGCCAGCAGCGTTTCAGGGGGCGAGGGTTTGGGGATCACTGAAGCTTTCTTT. As protein: CASSVSGGEGLGITEAFF.

This chain joins TRBV2 and TRBJ1-3, with D maybe TRBD1 (5 bases). V lost 4 bases, J lost 4 bases, and 11 bases lay in between. This CDR3 region has 14 residues. The germline V gene has CDR1 SNHLY and CDR2 FYNNEI. CDR3 region: CASSATGPGNTIYF. The DNA for the CDR3 is TGTGCCAGCAGTGCAACAGGACCGGGAAACACCATATATTTT. Full variable domain (remainder filled in from reference TRBV2 and TRBJ1-3): EPEVTQTPSHQVTQMGQEVILRCVPISNHLYFYWYRQILGQKVEFLVSFYNNEISEKSEIFDDQFSVERPDGSNFTLKIRSTKLEDSAMYFCASSATGPGNTIYFGEGSWLTVV.

This clonotype appeared many times. J is TRBJ2-5 and V is TRBV28; 9 bases map to TRBD1. With 7 bases clipped from V and 3 bases from J, the junction kept 12 bases outside the gene matches. This CDR3 is built from 16 residues. Germline loops: CDR1 MDHEN, CDR2 SYDVKM. The CDR3 nucleotides are TGTGCCAGCATCCTACAGGGGGCGATGGGGAAAGAGACCCAGTACTTC. This codes for CASILQGAMGKETQYF.

The genes are TRBV7-2 and TRBJ2-2; D call uncertain. Trimming shortened V by 5 bases and J by 2 bases, and 12 bases separated the two germline ends. Germline V gene sequence: CDR1 SGHTA, CDR2 FQGNSA. CDR3 size: 15 residues. The CDR3 coding sequence is TGTGCCAGCAGCCCCCCCCGGGCAAACACCGGGGAGCTGTTTTTT. Amino acids: CASSPPRANTGELFF.

As to this clonotype: Just one base apart from a much larger clone, this may be a read error. The chain carries TRBV20-1 and TRBJ2-3; D not resolved. CDR3 size: 15 residues. The germline CDR1 and CDR2 sequences are DFQATT and SNEGSKA (reference sequence). The V and J ends lost 2 bases and 5 bases respectively, with 17 bases between them. The CDR3 is CSARFSPARVDTQYF. The CDR3 DNA sequence: TGCAGTGCTAGATTTTCGCCGGCTCGGGTAGATACGCAGTATTTT.